Shown below are 5 T cell receptor beta chains from a single sample sequenced in a study of beta chain features in type 1 diabetes. Which antigens these TCRs recognize remains unknown. As every portion of the isolated RNA was reverse transcribed, the sequencing read expressed TCRB transcripts. Here immunoSEQ multiplex PCR was the method, and the copy in TCRdb shows in-frame clones only, minus some. The sample holds 300,000 to 400,000 clones, roughly 13% seen once. General study results and limits: In every one of the four CD4+ subsets, TCRB CDR3s were moderately but significantly shorter in Type 1 diabetes patients.

Sequencing input: naive CD4+ T cells from blood. All receptors derive from a woman younger than 35 with type 1 diabetes.

The chain combines TRBV7-9 with TRBJ2-7; D is ambiguous. Trimming shortened V by 5 bases and J by 2 bases, and 7 bases separated the two germline ends. This CDR3 region has 12 residues. Germline CDR1 reads SEHNR; CDR2 reads FQNEAQ (reference sequence). The CDR3 region has the DNA TGTGCCAGCAGCCGCAGTGCCTACGAGCAGTACTTC. Translated, it gives CASSRSAYEQYF.

This clone was detected only a few times. V usage is TRBV7-9 and J usage is TRBJ1-2; tentative D call: TRBD1 (6 bases). The CDR3 loop spans 13 amino acids. Trimming cost V 1 base and J 7 bases, with 10 bases left between them. Germline assignment: CDR1 SEHNR and CDR2 FQNEAQ (reference sequence). The DNA of the CDR3 is TGTGCCAGCAGCTTAGACCCAGGGGCTGGCTACACCTTC. Its translation: CASSLDPGAGYTF.

The chain carries TRBV15 and TRBJ2-7, with TRBD2 identical over 10 bases. The CDR3 has 19 amino acids. In germline, CDR1 is LNHNV, CDR2 YYDKDF (reference sequence). Trimming removed 1 base from V and 3 bases from J; junction bases left unmatched: 15. The CDR3 sequence: CATSRVAGALAGTIYEQYF. CDR3 DNA sequence: TGTGCCACCAGCAGAGTCGCAGGGGCACTAGCGGGGACGATCTACGAGCAGTACTTC.

This clone has just a few counts. Other DNA sequences in the same sample also yield this CDR3. The V call is TRBV5-1, the J call TRBJ2-3; TRBD2 matches at 10 bases. Germline trimming cut 2 bases from V and 5 bases from J; bases unmatched to any gene: 5. The CDR3 sequence is 15 residues long. Germline V gives CDR1 SGHRS, CDR2 YFSETQ. CDR3 bases: TGCGCCAGCAGCTTCGGGTTAGCGGGAGGAGATACGCAGTATTTT. Protein sequence: CASSFGLAGGDTQYF.

The sample holds a few counts of this clone. The chain recombines TRBV25-1 with TRBJ2-5; D remains unclear. Germline V gives CDR1 MGHDK, CDR2 SYGVNS. This CDR3 region has 11 residues. The V gene lost 6 bases and the J gene lost 5 bases, with 7 bases spanning the gap. In DNA form, the CDR3 reads TGTGCCAGCAGCCTCGGGGAGACCCAGTACTTC. Amino acid sequence: CASSLGETQYF. The full variable domain, rest sourced from reference TRBV25-1 and TRBJ2-5, is EADIYQTPRYLVIGTGKKITLECSQTMGHDKMYWYQQDPGMELHLIHYSYGVNSTEKGDLSSESTVSRIRTEHFPLTLESARPSHTSQYLCASSLGETQYFGPGTRLLVL.